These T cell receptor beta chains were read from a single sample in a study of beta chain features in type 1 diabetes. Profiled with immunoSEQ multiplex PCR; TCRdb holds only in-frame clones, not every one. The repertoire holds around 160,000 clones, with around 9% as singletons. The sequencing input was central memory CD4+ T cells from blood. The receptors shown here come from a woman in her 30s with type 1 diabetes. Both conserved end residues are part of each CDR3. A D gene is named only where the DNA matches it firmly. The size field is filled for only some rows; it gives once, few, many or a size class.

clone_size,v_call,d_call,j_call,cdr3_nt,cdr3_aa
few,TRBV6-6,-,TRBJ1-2,TGTGCCAGCACCGACAGCTATGGCTACACCTTC,CASTDSYGYTF
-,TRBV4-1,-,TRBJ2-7,TGTGCCAGCAGCCAAGATATAGCGGACGAGCAGTACTTC,CASSQDIADEQYF
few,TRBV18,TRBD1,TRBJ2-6,TGTGCCAGCTCACCTACCGGGACAGTCTCTGGGGCCAACGTCCTGACTTTC,CASSPTGTVSGANVLTF
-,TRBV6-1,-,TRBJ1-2,TGTGCCAGCAATGGACTCCGGAGGGGTGGCTACACCTTC,CASNGLRRGGYTF
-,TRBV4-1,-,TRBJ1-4,TGCGCCAGCCGCCGGGGCCCGAGAAGTGGGGATGAAAAACTGTTTTTT,CASRRGPRSGDEKLFF
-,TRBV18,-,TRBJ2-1,TGTGCCAGCTCACTTAGATTCAATGAGCAGTTCTTC,CASSLRFNEQFF
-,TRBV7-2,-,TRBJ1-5,TGTGCCAGCAGCTTAAGCTCAGGGAATGGCAATCAGCCCCAGCATTTT,CASSLSSGNGNQPQHF
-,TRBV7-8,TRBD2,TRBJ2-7,TGTGCCAGCAGCCGCTTAGCGGGGTACGAGCAGTACTTC,CASSRLAGYEQYF
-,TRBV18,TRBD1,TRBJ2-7,TGTGCCAGCTCACCCTTACTGGGACAGGGGGCCTACGAGCAGTACTTC,CASSPLLGQGAYEQYF
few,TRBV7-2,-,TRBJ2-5,TGTGCCAGCAGCTTATTTACAGGGACCCAGTACTTC,CASSLFTGTQYF
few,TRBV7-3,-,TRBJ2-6,TGTGCCAGCAGCTTAACGAGCTCTGGGGCCAACGTCCTGACTTTC,CASSLTSSGANVLTF
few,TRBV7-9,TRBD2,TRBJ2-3,TGTGCCAGCAGCGCGCTAGCGGGAGTCGGAGATACGCAGTATTTT,CASSALAGVGDTQYF
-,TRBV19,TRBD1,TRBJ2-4,TGTGCCAGTAGTTCACAGGGGGCGGACATTCAGTACTTC,CASSSQGADIQYF
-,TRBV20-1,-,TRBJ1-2,TGCAGTGCCAGACTCCTTTATGGCTACACCTTC,CSARLLYGYTF
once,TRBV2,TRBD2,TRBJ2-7,TGTGCCAGCAGGGGGTTCGTAGCGGGAGTAAACGAGCAGTACTTC,CASRGFVAGVNEQYF
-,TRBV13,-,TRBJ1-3,TGTGCCAGCAGCTTAGTTCGACAGTTGGTCGGAAACACCATATATTTT,CASSLVRQLVGNTIYF
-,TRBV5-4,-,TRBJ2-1,TGTGCCAGCAGCTTCTATCGTCATAGTGAGCAGTTCTTC,CASSFYRHSEQFF
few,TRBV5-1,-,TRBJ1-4,TGCGCCAGCAGCTTGAAAGGGACTTCTAATGAAAAACTGTTTTTT,CASSLKGTSNEKLFF
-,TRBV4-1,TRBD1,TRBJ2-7,TGCGCCAGCAGCCATCCGGGACAGACCTACGAGCAGTACTTC,CASSHPGQTYEQYF
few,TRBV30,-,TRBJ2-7,TGTGCCTGGAGTGGGACAGGGAGGGAGAGCGAGCAGTACTTC,CAWSGTGRESEQYF
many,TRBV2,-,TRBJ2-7,TGTGCCAGCAGTGGACACCACGAGCAGTACTTC,CASSGHHEQYF
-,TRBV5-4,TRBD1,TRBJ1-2,TGTGCCAGCAGCTTAGGTGGCACAGGGGCGGACTATGGCTACACCTTC,CASSLGGTGADYGYTF
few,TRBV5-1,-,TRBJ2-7,TGCGCCAGCAGCCCCGAGGCACCTAGCTACGAGCAGTACTTC,CASSPEAPSYEQYF
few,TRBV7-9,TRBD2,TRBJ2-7,TGTGCCAGCAGCTTATCAGCGGGAGTTAGCGAGCAGTACTTC,CASSLSAGVSEQYF
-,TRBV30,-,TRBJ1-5,TGTGCCTGGAGCTCAGGGGACAATCAGCCCCAGCATTTT,CAWSSGDNQPQHF
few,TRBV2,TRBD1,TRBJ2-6,TGTGCCAGCCGTACAGGGGGAAGCGGCGGGGCCAACGTCCTGACTTTC,CASRTGGSGGANVLTF